These 16 T cell receptor beta chains originate from one sample sequenced in a study of cytomegalovirus exposure and HLA in healthy donors. Amplification used 60 Vbeta primers and 13 Jbeta primers. Profiling relied on immunoSEQ multiplex PCR, and the TCRdb table lists in-frame clones only, not all of them. The repertoire holds around 76,000 clones, with over 70% as singletons. The sequenced sample consisted of PBMCs. Every receptor here comes from a man in his forties in good health and CMV-seronegative.

This chain uses TRBV30 with TRBJ2-7; 7 bases line up with TRBD2. The CDR3 sequence is 13 residues long. Trimming removed 2 bases from V and 3 bases from J; junction bases left unmatched: 4. Germline CDR1 GTSNPN, CDR2 SVGIG (reference sequence). CDR3 sequence (DNA): TGTGCCTGGAGTCGGGGGGACCTCTACGAGCAGTACTTC. This translates into CAWSRGDLYEQYF.

To note about this clone: One end of the junction varies from germline; a read error may be responsible. The V and J genes are TRBV7-7 and TRBJ2-5; D remains unclear. The CDR3 extends over 16 amino acids. Germline V gene data show CDR1 as SSHAT and CDR2 as FNYEAQ (reference sequence). For the CDR3, the DNA is TGTGCTAGCAGCTTAGCCGGAGCTAGTATACAAGAGACCCAGTACTTC. It yields the protein CASSLAGASIQETQYF.

The chain combines TRBV19 with TRBJ1-1; 8 bases agree with TRBD1. Trimming cost V 5 bases and J 5 bases; bases outside gene matches: 7. Looked up from germline, CDR1 is LNHDA and CDR2 is SQIVND (reference sequence). The length of the CDR3 is 14 residues. The CDR3 reads CASSFGQGGTEAFF. CDR3 nucleotide sequence: TGTGCCAGTAGTTTCGGACAGGGAGGGACTGAAGCTTTCTTT.

This chain connects TRBV19 to TRBJ2-7; TRBD1 agrees at 10 bases. The V segment lost 6 bases and the J segment 2 bases; nucleotides outside the gene matches: 4. The V gene's germline CDR1 is LNHDA and CDR2 SQIVND (reference sequence). The CDR3 is 14 residues long. CDR3 in amino acids: CASRDRGRAYEQYF. The CDR3 nucleotides read TGTGCCAGTAGAGACAGGGGGCGCGCCTACGAGCAGTACTTC.

The J gene is TRBJ2-1, the V gene TRBV7-3; 8 bases map to TRBD1. Germline V lookup: CDR1 SGHTA, CDR2 FQGTGA. This CDR3 is 13 amino acids long. V was clipped by 5 bases and J by 5 bases; unmatched bases: 2. CDR3 region: CASSLDRDNEQFF. CDR3 nucleotides: TGTGCCAGCAGCCTGGACAGGGACAATGAGCAGTTCTTC.

The V gene is TRBV4-2, the J gene TRBJ2-3, with TRBD2 matching over 8 bases. This CDR3 region has 16 residues. With V trimmed by 3 bases and J by 3 bases, 8 bases remained unmatched. Germline CDR1 reads LGHNA; CDR2 reads YNFKEQ. Here the CDR3 DNA reads TGTGCCAGCAGCCAGGGAACGGGAGGGCCTACAGATACGCAGTATTTT. Translation: CASSQGTGGPTDTQYF.

Turning to this clone: The junction shows a germline mismatch at one end, possibly a read error. The chain has TRBV5-1 and TRBJ2-1, with 8 bases that match TRBD2. CDR3 length equals 13 residues. Germline assignment: CDR1 SGHRS and CDR2 YFSETQ. CDR3 sequence: CASSLDYGTRWLF. The CDR3 region has the DNA TGCGCCAGCAGCTTGGATTATGGGACTAGATGGCTCTTC.

The J gene is TRBJ2-2, the V gene TRBV10-3; 13 bases map to TRBD2. Germline assignment: CDR1 ENHRY and CDR2 SYGVKD. The V segment lost 5 bases and the J segment 1 base; nucleotides outside the gene matches: 4. The CDR3 contains 17 residues. The CDR3 DNA reads TGTGCCATCAGTCCACTAGCGGGAGGGATGAACACCGGGGAGCTGTTTTTT. Amino acid sequence: CAISPLAGGMNTGELFF.

The rearrangement uses TRBV6-5 and TRBJ2-7; D is ambiguous. Trimming removed 2 bases at V and 5 bases at J, with 7 bases between. Germline CDR1 MNHEY, CDR2 SVGAGI. The CDR3 consists of 12 residues. Here the CDR3 DNA reads TGTGCCAGCAGTTACCAGCGCCACGAGCAGTACTTC. This gives the protein CASSYQRHEQYF.

The chain is built from TRBV5-1 and TRBJ2-7; TRBD1 matches at 7 bases. The V gene's germline CDR1 is SGHRS and CDR2 YFSETQ. V lost 4 bases, J lost 5 bases, and 12 bases stayed unmatched. This CDR3 comprises 15 residues. CDR3: CASSQLRQGGNEQYF. DNA for the CDR3: TGCGCCAGCAGCCAACTCCGACAGGGTGGGAACGAGCAGTACTTC. Together with reference TRBV5-1 and TRBJ2-7, the CDR3 gives the full variable domain: KAGVTQTPRYLIKTRGQQVTLSCSPISGHRSVSWYQQTPGQGLQFLFEYFSETQRNKGNFPGRFSGRQFSNSRSEMNVSTLELGDSALYLCASSQLRQGGNEQYFGPGTRLTVT.

The genes are TRBV6-6 and TRBJ2-2; D is uncertain. Germline lookup yields CDR1 MNHNY and CDR2 SVGAGI (reference sequence). The CDR3 runs 14 residues. Trimming took off 8 bases at V and 2 bases at J, with 12 bases between the two ends. The CDR3 nucleotides are TGTGCCAGCGCCCCTCGCGAAAACACCGGGGAGCTGTTTTTT. Protein product: CASAPRENTGELFF.

This chain connects TRBV28 to TRBJ1-1; TRBD1 matches 8 bases. V shed 6 bases, J shed 3 bases, and the junction held 6 bases outside the gene matches. Germline CDR1 MDHEN, CDR2 SYDVKM. The CDR3 is 14 amino acids. The CDR3 region has the DNA TGTGCCAGCAGAAACCTACAGGGGGACACTGAAGCTTTCTTT. Translated: CASRNLQGDTEAFF.

V and J are TRBV30 and TRBJ1-1; D call uncertain. CDR3 size: 14 residues. Trimming cost V 5 bases and J 1 base, with 14 bases left between them. Germline assignment: CDR1 GTSNPN and CDR2 SVGIG (reference sequence). CDR3 protein: CAWGGGGRNTEAFF. CDR3 nucleotides: TGTGCCTGGGGAGGAGGAGGGAGGAACACTGAAGCTTTCTTT. The full variable domain, with the rest looked up from reference TRBV30 and TRBJ1-1, is SQTIHQWPATLVQPVGSPLSLECTVEGTSNPNLYWYRQAAGRGLQLLFYSVGIGQISSEVPQNLSASRPQDRQFILSSKKLLLSDSGFYLCAWGGGGRNTEAFFGQGTRLTVV.

The genes are TRBV28 and TRBJ1-2; no reliable D call. This CDR3 spans 17 amino acids. Trimming stripped 2 bases from V and 0 bases from J, with 16 bases between. Germline lookup yields CDR1 MDHEN and CDR2 SYDVKM. The CDR3, as DNA: TGTGCCAGCAGTTTACTTGGCTACAGAGCCTCTAACTATGGCTACACCTTC. This encodes CASSLLGYRASNYGYTF.

The chain employs TRBV29-1 and TRBJ2-4, with 7 bases lining up with TRBD2. This CDR3 has 12 amino acids. Germline V gives CDR1 SQVTM, CDR2 ANQGSEA. V trimming: 4 bases; J trimming: 12 bases; junction bases outside the gene matches: 9. Here the CDR3 reads CSVAAGIDSQYF. The CDR3 DNA is TGCAGCGTTGCAGCGGGAATCGACAGTCAGTACTTC.

This clone ranks as medium-sized (0.01 to 0.1%). J is TRBJ1-1 and V is TRBV4-1; D gene uncertain. The V end lost 1 base, the J end lost 1 base, and 10 bases lay between the germline ends. This CDR3 is built from 15 residues. Germline assignment: CDR1 MGHRA and CDR2 YSYEKL. The DNA of the CDR3 is TGCGCCAGCAGCCAAGTTGGGCGGGGGAACACTGAAGCTTTCTTT. Amino acid sequence: CASSQVGRGNTEAFF.